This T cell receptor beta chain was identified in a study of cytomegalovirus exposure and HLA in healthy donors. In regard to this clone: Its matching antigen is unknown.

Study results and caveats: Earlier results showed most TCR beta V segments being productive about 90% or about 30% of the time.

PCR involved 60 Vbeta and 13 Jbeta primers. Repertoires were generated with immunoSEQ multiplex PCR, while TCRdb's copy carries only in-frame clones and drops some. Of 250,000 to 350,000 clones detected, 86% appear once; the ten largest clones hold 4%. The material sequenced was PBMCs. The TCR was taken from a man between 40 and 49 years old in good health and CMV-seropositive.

The CDR3 region has the DNA TGCAGCGCCTCCGGGGGGGGAAACATTCAGTACTTC. The encoded protein is CSASGGGNIQYF. This chain uses TRBV29-1 with TRBJ2-4; TRBD2 matches 8 bases. Germline CDR1 is SQVTM and CDR2 is ANQGSEA. Unmatched junction bases numbered 5, after V lost 7 bases and J lost 6 bases. This CDR3 has 12 residues.